This is a list of T cell receptor beta chains from one sample in a study of CD8 T cell repertoires and HIV-1 epitope variants. These receptors lack a known antigen. The method was immunoSEQ multiplex PCR; TCRdb's version includes in-frame clones alone and lacks a portion of them. This sample has a few thousand clones, with about two thirds found just once. Specimen: cultured CD8+ T cells derived from PBMCs. The receptors shown here come from a male donor with HIV. Each CDR3 is given with its conserved first and last residue. A D gene is named only where the DNA matches it firmly. The size entry is marked missing in some rows and otherwise reads once, few, many or a size class.

>few|TRBJ2-1|-|TRBV19
TGTGCCAGTAGTATGGTTCGAGAATTGGCCAATGAGCAGTTCTTC
CASSMVRELANEQFF
>-|TRBJ2-7|-|TRBV11-2
TGTGCCAGCAGCTTAGTGGGGGCAAACGAGCAGTACTTC
CASSLVGANEQYF
>-|TRBJ2-5|-|TRBV5-6
TGTGCCAGCAGCCTCGGGGCGCAAGAGACCCAGTACTTC
CASSLGAQETQYF
>-|TRBJ2-1|TRBD2|TRBV19
TGTGCCAGTAGTATAGGCGGGGGTCTCTCCTACAATGAGCAGTTCTTC
CASSIGGGLSYNEQFF
>once|TRBJ2-2|TRBD1|TRBV9
TGTGCCAGCAGCTTACCCCCAGGGGGAGAGACCGGGGAGCTGTTTTTT
CASSLPPGGETGELFF
>-|TRBJ1-2|-|TRBV9
TGTGCCAGCAGCGTAAACAGTAACTATGGCTACACCTTC
CASSVNSNYGYTF
>-|TRBJ2-1|TRBD2|TRBV27
TGTGCCAGCAGTGAGATCCTTAGCGGGACCTTCTACAATGAGCAGTTCTTC
CASSEILSGTFYNEQFF
>-|TRBJ1-5|-|TRBV6-5
TGTGCCAGCAGTTTTGGGCGGCTTAGCAATCAGCCCCAGCATTTT
CASSFGRLSNQPQHF
>-|TRBJ1-1|-|TRBV19
TGTGCCAGTAGTATCGGAGACACAAACACTGAAGCTTTCTTT
CASSIGDTNTEAFF
>-|TRBJ2-2|-|TRBV7-9
TGTGCCAGCAGCCCTATTCGGACACCTAACACCGGGGAGCTGTTTTTT
CASSPIRTPNTGELFF
>-|TRBJ2-3|-|TRBV11-2
TGTGCCAGCAGCCCGGGTGGCAGGGCGAGGACAGATACGCAGTATTTT
CASSPGGRARTDTQYF
>-|TRBJ1-2|-|TRBV20-1
TGCAGTGCTAGCGCGCACTATGGCTACACCTTC
CSASAHYGYTF
>-|TRBJ2-7|-|TRBV4-1
TGCGCCAGCAGCCAAGTTACAGGTTCCTACGAGCAGTACTTC
CASSQVTGSYEQYF
>-|TRBJ1-5|TRBD1|TRBV28
TGTGCCAGCAGATCCTTGACAGGGGGGGGTCAGCCCCAGCATTTT
CASRSLTGGGQPQHF
>-|TRBJ1-1|TRBD1|TRBV5-4
TGTGCCAGCAGCCAGCAGGGGGGCACTGAAGCTTTCTTT
CASSQQGGTEAFF
>-|TRBJ1-1|-|TRBV6-5
TGTGCCAGCAGTTACTCGTCCAACACTGAAGCTTTCTTT
CASSYSSNTEAFF
>-|TRBJ1-1|-|TRBV28
TGTGCCAGCAGTTTATCCTTGGGGATGGACACTGAAGCTTTCTTT
CASSLSLGMDTEAFF
>-|TRBJ2-3|TRBD2|TRBV30
TGTGCCTGGAGTATCGGACTAGCGGGGGCTACAGATACGCAGTATTTT
CAWSIGLAGATDTQYF
>-|TRBJ2-1|-|TRBV18
TGTGCCAGCTCTCCATCTACTGAGCAGTTCTTC
CASSPSTEQFF
>-|TRBJ1-2|-|TRBV4-1
TGCGCCAGCAGCCAAGACCCCTCGGGTAACAGGCGGTATGGCTACACCTTC
CASSQDPSGNRRYGYTF
>few|TRBJ2-2|-|TRBV28
TGTGCCAGCAGTTTTCCCGGGACGTTCGCGAACACCGGGGAGCTGTTTTTT
CASSFPGTFANTGELFF
>-|TRBJ2-1|TRBD1|TRBV28
TGTGCCAGCAGTTTGGGACAGGGGTTGGATGAGCAGTTCTTC
CASSLGQGLDEQFF
>-|TRBJ1-5|-|TRBV7-6
TGTGCCAGCAGCTTAGGGGGTGGGAGCAATCAGCCCCAGCATTTT
CASSLGGGSNQPQHF
>few|TRBJ2-5|TRBD2|TRBV28
TGTGCCAGCGTTAGTCCTAGCGGCCACGTTCAAGAGACCCAGTACTTC
CASVSPSGHVQETQYF
>few|TRBJ2-1|-|TRBV27
TGTGCCACTGGGGGGGGCGGGAGAGGAACGTACAATGAGCAGTTCTTC
CATGGGGRGTYNEQFF
>once|TRBJ2-7|-|TRBV13
TGTGCCAGCAGTTCAGATGTCTCGGCCTACGAGCAGTACTTC
CASSSDVSAYEQYF
>-|TRBJ1-5|-|TRBV7-2
TGTGCCAGCAGCTTAAACCTCGGAGGTGATCAGCCCCAGCATTTT
CASSLNLGGDQPQHF
>-|TRBJ1-4|-|TRBV28
TGTGCCAGCGGCCCGGACCCAACTAATGAAAAACTGTTTTTT
CASGPDPTNEKLFF
>-|TRBJ2-1|TRBD1|TRBV5-6
TGTGCCAGCAGCCCGGGACAGCCTTACAATGAGCAGTTCTTC
CASSPGQPYNEQFF
>-|TRBJ2-3|TRBD1|TRBV7-9
TGTGCCAGCAGCATTACAGGGGGCGGGGATACGCAGTATTTT
CASSITGGGDTQYF
>-|TRBJ1-2|TRBD1|TRBV9
TGTGCCAGCAGCGGTGGCGGGGGGACAGGGGGAGTTAACTATGGCTACACCTTC
CASSGGGGTGGVNYGYTF
>few|TRBJ2-7|-|TRBV10-3
TGTGCCACTCATTCAGGGACCTACGAGCAGTACTTC
CATHSGTYEQYF
>-|TRBJ1-5|TRBD1|TRBV28
TGTGCCAGCGGGGGACAGGGGAACCAGCCCCAACATTTT
CASGGQGNQPQHF
>-|TRBJ2-7|TRBD1|TRBV5-6
TGTGCCAGCAGCGGCCGGGACAGCTCCTACGAGCAGTACTTC
CASSGRDSSYEQYF
>-|TRBJ2-5|-|TRBV7-8
TGTGCCAGCAGCCTATACAACCGTGGGCCCCAAGAGACCCAGTACTTC
CASSLYNRGPQETQYF
>-|TRBJ2-7|TRBD1|TRBV7-8
TGTGCCAGCAGCCGGCTGACAGGGGGTTTCGACGAGCAGTACTTC
CASSRLTGGFDEQYF
>-|TRBJ1-1|-|TRBV11-2
TGTGCCAGCAGCTTAGTGAAGGGGCACACTGAAGCTTTCTTT
CASSLVKGHTEAFF
>-|TRBJ2-3|TRBD1|TRBV6-1
TGTGCCAGCAGTGCCTTCGACAGGGCCGACCAGGGGCCTTTCACAGATACGCAGTATTTT
CASSAFDRADQGPFTDTQYF